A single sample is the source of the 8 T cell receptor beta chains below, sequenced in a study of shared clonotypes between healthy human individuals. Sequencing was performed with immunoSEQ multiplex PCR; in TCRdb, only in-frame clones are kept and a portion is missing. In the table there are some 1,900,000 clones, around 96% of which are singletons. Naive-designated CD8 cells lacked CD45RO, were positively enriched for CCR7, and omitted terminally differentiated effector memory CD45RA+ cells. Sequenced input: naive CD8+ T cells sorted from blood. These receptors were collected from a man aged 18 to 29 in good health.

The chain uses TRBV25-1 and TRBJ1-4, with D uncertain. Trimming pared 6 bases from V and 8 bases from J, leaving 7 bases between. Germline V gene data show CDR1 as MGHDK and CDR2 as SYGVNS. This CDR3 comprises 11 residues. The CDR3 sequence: CASRVQEKLFF. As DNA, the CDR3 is TGTGCCAGCAGGGTCCAGGAAAAACTGTTTTTT.

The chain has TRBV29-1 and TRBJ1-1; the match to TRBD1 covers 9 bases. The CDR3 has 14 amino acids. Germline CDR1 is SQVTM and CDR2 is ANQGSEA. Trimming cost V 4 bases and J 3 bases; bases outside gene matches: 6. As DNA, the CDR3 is TGCAGCGTTGCGTGGGGACAGGGCGACACTGAAGCTTTCTTT. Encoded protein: CSVAWGQGDTEAFF.

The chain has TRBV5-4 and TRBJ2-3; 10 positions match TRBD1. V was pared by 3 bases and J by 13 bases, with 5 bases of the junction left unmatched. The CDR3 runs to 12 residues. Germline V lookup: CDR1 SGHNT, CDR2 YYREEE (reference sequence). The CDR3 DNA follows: TGTGCCAGCAGCTACCCCGGGACAGGGGAGTATTTT. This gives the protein CASSYPGTGEYF.

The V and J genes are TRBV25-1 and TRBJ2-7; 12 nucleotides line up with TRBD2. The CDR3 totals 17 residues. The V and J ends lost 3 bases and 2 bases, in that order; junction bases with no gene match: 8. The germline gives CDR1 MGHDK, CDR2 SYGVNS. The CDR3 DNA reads TGTGCCAGCAGTGATTCCGGACTAGCGGGAAAAACCTACGAGCAGTACTTC. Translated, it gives CASSDSGLAGKTYEQYF.

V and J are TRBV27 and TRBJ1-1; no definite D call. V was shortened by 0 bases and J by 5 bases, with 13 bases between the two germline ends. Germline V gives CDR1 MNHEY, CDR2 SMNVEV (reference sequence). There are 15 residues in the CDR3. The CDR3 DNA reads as TGTGCCAGCAGTTTATCGACGTCTAGTTTTACTGAAGCTTTCTTT. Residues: CASSLSTSSFTEAFF.

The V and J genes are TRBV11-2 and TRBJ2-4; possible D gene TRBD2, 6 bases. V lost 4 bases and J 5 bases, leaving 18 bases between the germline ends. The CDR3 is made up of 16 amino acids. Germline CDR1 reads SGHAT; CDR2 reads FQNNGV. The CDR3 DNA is TGTGCCAGCAGCTATGGGGTAGGGGAGGACGAAAACATTCAGTACTTC. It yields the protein CASSYGVGEDENIQYF. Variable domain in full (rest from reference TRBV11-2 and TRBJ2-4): EAGVAQSPRYKIIEKRQSVAFWCNPISGHATLYWYQQILGQGPKLLIQFQNNGVVDDSQLPKDRFSAERLKGVDSTLKIQPAKLEDSAVYLCASSYGVGEDENIQYFGAGTRLSVL.

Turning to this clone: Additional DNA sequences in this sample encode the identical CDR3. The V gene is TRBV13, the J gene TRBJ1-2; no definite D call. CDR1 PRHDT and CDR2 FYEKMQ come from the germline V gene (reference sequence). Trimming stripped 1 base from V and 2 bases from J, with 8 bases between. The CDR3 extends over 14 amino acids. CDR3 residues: CASSLDRANYGYTF. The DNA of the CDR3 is TGTGCCAGCAGCTTAGATCGGGCAAACTATGGCTACACCTTC.

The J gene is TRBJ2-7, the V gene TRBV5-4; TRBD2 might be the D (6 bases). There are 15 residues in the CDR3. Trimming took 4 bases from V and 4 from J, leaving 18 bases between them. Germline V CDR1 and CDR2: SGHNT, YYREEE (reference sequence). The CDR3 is CASSHPGTGEYEQYF. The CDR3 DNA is TGTGCCAGCAGCCACCCCGGGACGGGGGAGTACGAGCAGTACTTC.